Reported below is one T cell receptor beta chain. Its antigen is as yet unknown. The sample is drawn from a study of healthy donors' naive CD4 and CD8 T cells. General study findings and limits: Bulk sequencing left alpha and beta chains unpaired.

V gave up 0 bases and J gave up 4 bases, with 9 bases separating them. This CDR3 contains 14 residues. From germline, CDR1 is MNHEY and CDR2 SVGEGT. Naive CD4+ cells were sorted as CD4+CD8-CD45RO-CD45RA+; naive CD8+ as CD8+CD4-CD45RA+CD27bright. Each TCR library used around 500 ng of total RNA and a linear amplification protocol. TCRdb re-called the reads through MiXCR, storing one row per CDR3 protein. The sample yields roughly 200,000 distinct CDR3 sequences, 65% to 80% seen once. This rearrangement joins TRBV6-2 or TRBV6-3 to TRBJ2-5; D remains unclear. The sequenced sample was naive CD4+ and CD8+ T cells sorted from blood, pooled from several donors. The clonotype comes from a pool of human donors in good health; the sample pools cells from several healthy donors. For the CDR3, the DNA is TGTGCCAGCAGTTACTCGGTCCCTAGAGAGACCCAGTACTTC. Translated, it gives CASSYSVPRETQYF.